The TCR beta chain described here comes from a study of T cells in Graves' hyperthyroidism and ophthalmopathy. Authors of the study amplified TCR beta CDR3 regions from RNA transcripts. HTBI primers drove first-round RT-PCR of the TCR CDR3. TCRdb reprocessed the multiplex PCR reads via MiXCR and lists one record per CDR3 protein. The table has 210,000 or so distinct CDR3 sequences, roughly 18% seen once; the top ten hold under 65%. Germline assignment: CDR1 LNHDA and CDR2 SQIVND (reference sequence). V was clipped by 2 bases and J by 4 bases; unmatched bases: 4. This CDR3 is 14 amino acids long. This receptor was taken from a man aged 45-65 years with Graves' hyperthyroidism. What was sequenced was blood. The rearrangement links TRBV19 to TRBJ2-7; TRBD1 matches at 8 bases. The CDR3 nucleotides read TGTGCCAGTAGTATACAGGGGGCCAGGTACGAGCAGTACTTC. Protein sequence: CASSIQGARYEQYF.